The next 17 T cell receptor beta chains were all read from a single sample in a study of CDR3 diversity in severe acne. One entry per CDR3 protein results from TCRdb running MiXCR on the PCR reads. The data show more than 85,000 distinct CDR3 sequences, roughly half seen once. Sequencing input: blood. Every receptor here comes from a male donor with acne.

The chain has TRBV5-1 and TRBJ2-1, with TRBD2 matching 14 bases. J was trimmed by 5 bases and V by 6 bases; bases with no gene match: 7. The CDR3 spans 16 residues. Per germline, CDR1 SGHRS and CDR2 YFSETQ. CDR3 coding DNA: TGCGCCAGCAAATTGTCGGGACTAGCGGGAGACAATGAGCAGTTCTTC. Translated: CASKLSGLAGDNEQFF.

Concerning this clonotype: The conserved phenylalanine or tryptophan is not found at the CDR3 terminus, so this likely reflects a read error. It is unclear where the CDR3 begins or ends on the DNA, so no DNA is shown, and the CDR3 is as TCRdb lists it. The J gene is TRBJ1-2, the V gene TRBV28; the table's D call, TRBD1, has no DNA check behind it. The CDR3 is 15 residues long, ends included. Germline-derived CDR1 and CDR2 are MDHEN and SYDVKM. CDR3 sequence: CASSLKTAERGAITL.

This clonotype has more than one count but fewer than ten. The rearrangement links TRBV6-5 to TRBJ2-3; D may be TRBD1 (7 bases). Germline V gene sequence: CDR1 MNHEY, CDR2 SVGAGI. The CDR3 runs to 16 residues. The V end lost 0 bases, the J end lost 5 bases, and 15 bases lay between the germline ends. CDR3 sequence reads: CASSYSGQGGVDTQYF. DNA for the CDR3: TGTGCCAGCAGTTACTCCGGCCAGGGGGGAGTAGATACGCAGTATTTT.

This clonotype was detected only once. The chain joins TRBV15 to TRBJ2-5, with 9 bases lining up with TRBD1. This CDR3 is 17 amino acids long. CDR1 is LNHNV, CDR2 YYDKDF, per germline (reference sequence). J lost 5 bases, V lost 3 bases, and 13 bases had no gene match. The CDR3: CATSSRRIDRGEETQYF. CDR3 coding DNA: TGTGCCACCAGCAGCCGACGAATAGACAGGGGGGAGGAGACCCAGTACTTC.

In its sample, this clonotype was seen many times. The V gene is TRBV7-9, the J gene TRBJ2-6, with no clear D. Germline CDR1 and CDR2: SEHNR and FQNEAQ (reference sequence). V lost 4 bases and J lost 0, with 4 bases in between. The CDR3 has 14 residues. CDR3 amino acids: CASSSFSGANVLTF. The CDR3, as DNA: TGTGCCAGCAGCTCATTCTCTGGGGCCAACGTCCTGACTTTC.

The chain has TRBV20-1 and TRBJ2-7; D gene uncertain. CDR1 is DFQATT and CDR2 is SNEGSKA in the germline V gene (reference sequence). The CDR3 sequence is 12 residues long. The V gene lost 3 bases and the J gene lost 3 bases, with 9 bases spanning the gap. The CDR3 reads CSASSLFYEQYF. The CDR3 coding sequence is TGCAGTGCTAGCAGCTTATTCTACGAGCAGTACTTC.

The genes are TRBV27 and TRBJ2-7, with 7 bases aligning to TRBD1. The CDR3 runs 12 residues. Germline-derived CDR1 and CDR2 are MNHEY and SMNVEV (reference sequence). With V trimmed by 6 bases and J by 3 bases, 2 bases remained unmatched. CDR3 nucleotides: TGTGCCAGCAGGGACAGGCTCTACGAGCAGTACTTC. Its translation is CASRDRLYEQYF.

This clonotype showed up just once. This chain uses TRBV18 with TRBJ1-5, with D possibly matching TRBD1 (5 bases). The germline V gene encodes CDR1 KGHSH and CDR2 LQKENI. Deletions cut 4 bases from V and 7 bases from J, with 11 bases between. The CDR3 is 13 residues long. The CDR3 DNA sequence: TGTGCCAGCTCACTATCCAGGGACCAGCCCCAGCATTTT. Protein sequence: CASSLSRDQPQHF.

Remarks on this clonotype: This could be a read error, since a much larger clone is one nucleotide away. In this CDR3 the conserved last residue, phenylalanine or tryptophan, is missing, so a read error is likely. In nucleotides, the CDR3 is TGTGCCAGCAGTATACGAGGTGAGCAGTTCTCC. Its protein product is CASSIRGEQFS. The rearrangement joins TRBV2 to TRBJ2-1, with D unclear. CDR3 length equals 11 residues. The germline V gene has CDR1 SNHLY and CDR2 FYNNEI. V was shortened by 5 bases and J by 9 bases, with 8 bases between the two germline ends.

The chain combines TRBV24-1 with TRBJ1-5; no firm D call. The germline CDR1 and CDR2 sequences are KGHDR and SFDVKD. The length of the CDR3 is 12 residues. Trimming removed 4 bases at V and 5 bases at J, with 5 bases between. The CDR3 here is CATSDQDQPQHF. The CDR3 nucleotides are TGTGCCACCAGTGACCAAGATCAGCCCCAGCATTTT.

This chain connects TRBV12-3 or TRBV12-4 to TRBJ1-2, with a tentative D call TRBD1 (6 bases). V lost 5 bases to trimming and J lost 7 bases, with 17 bases between them. The CDR3 loop spans 14 amino acids. The CDR3 DNA is TGTGCCAGCAGTCGGGACGGGGGGCGAAGTGGCTACACCTTC. It encodes CASSRDGGRSGYTF.

This clonotype was detected many times. J is TRBJ2-3 and V is TRBV2; possibly TRBD1 for D (6 bases). The V gene's germline CDR1 is SNHLY and CDR2 FYNNEI. V shed 8 bases and J shed 3 bases, with 18 bases lying between them. The CDR3 spans 15 residues. CDR3 amino acids: CASVRDIQITDTQYF. The CDR3 DNA is TGTGCCAGCGTCCGGGACATACAGATAACAGATACGCAGTATTTT.

A remark on this clonotype: A much larger clonotype is one base distant, so this may be a read error. No conserved phenylalanine or tryptophan is present at the end of the CDR3, so a read error is the likely explanation. The genes are TRBV4-1 and TRBJ1-6; 7 bases line up with TRBD1. V lost 5 bases to trimming and J lost 9 bases; unmatched junction nucleotides: 4. The CDR3 runs to 13 residues. Germline CDR1 and CDR2: MGHRA and YSYEKL. DNA for the CDR3: TGCGCCAGCAGCAAAACAGGGGCTTCACCCCTCCACCTT. Translating gives CASSKTGASPLHL.

V and J are TRBV28 and TRBJ2-7, with no clear D. This CDR3 has 15 amino acids. CDR1 and CDR2 from the germline V gene are MDHEN and SYDVKM. V lost 5 bases and J 1 base, leaving 15 bases between the germline ends. This chain's CDR3 is CASSDLWVRSYEQYF. As DNA, the CDR3 is TGTGCCAGCAGTGACCTTTGGGTACGGTCCTACGAGCAGTACTTC.

The rearrangement uses TRBV24-1 and TRBJ2-1; no clear D. Deletions cut 9 bases from V and 6 bases from J, with 17 bases between. This CDR3 has 14 residues. CDR1 KGHDR and CDR2 SFDVKD come from the germline V gene. The CDR3 here is CATAHQANGNEQFF. As DNA, the CDR3 is TGTGCCACCGCACATCAGGCGAACGGCAATGAGCAGTTCTTC.

This sequence joins TRBV7-9 and TRBJ2-7; D uncertain. The V and J ends lost 4 bases and 5 bases respectively, with 9 bases between them. Germline lookup yields CDR1 SEHNR and CDR2 FQNEAQ (reference sequence). The CDR3 runs 12 residues. This chain's CDR3 is CASSSRTDEQYF. In nucleotides, the CDR3 is TGTGCCAGCAGCTCCAGGACGGACGAGCAGTACTTC.

J is TRBJ2-6 and V is TRBV6-1, with a possible D match to TRBD2 (5 bases). The length of the CDR3 is 13 residues. Trimming took 8 bases from V and 2 from J, leaving 7 bases between them. Germline loops: CDR1 MNHNS, CDR2 SASEGT. CDR3 in DNA: TGTGCCAGCGCGCGGGCTGGGGCCAACGTCCTGACTTTC. It yields the protein CASARAGANVLTF.